The 17 T cell receptor beta chains listed next were all sequenced from one sample in a study of shared clonotypes between healthy human individuals. Terminally differentiated effector memory CD45RA+ cells were excluded by CCR7 positive selection of CD45RO-negative cells. Sequencing was performed with immunoSEQ multiplex PCR; in TCRdb, only in-frame clones are kept and a portion is missing. The sample has hundreds of thousands of clones, 80% to 95% seen once; the top ten hold under 30%. Sequencing was done on a sample of naive CD8+ T cells sorted from blood. The receptors derive from a man between 25 and 39 years old in good health.

In the case of this clone: The same CDR3 is also encoded by other DNA sequences in this sample. The chain carries TRBV14 and TRBJ2-7, with 11 bases fitting TRBD2. CDR1 SGHDN and CDR2 FVKESK come from the germline V gene. The CDR3 sequence is 14 residues long. V dropped 4 bases and J dropped 4; count of bases not matched to a gene: 3. CDR3 coding DNA: TGTGCCAGCAGCCCTAGCGGGAGGATTTACGAGCAGTACTTC. Its protein is CASSPSGRIYEQYF.

Notes on this clone: The same CDR3 can be traced to other DNA sequences in this sample. J is TRBJ2-7 and V is TRBV7-9; D perhaps matches TRBD1 (6 bases). This CDR3 has 14 amino acids. Germline V gene sequence: CDR1 SEHNR, CDR2 FQNEAQ (reference sequence). The V end lost 1 base, the J end lost 5 bases, and 12 bases lay between the germline ends. In DNA, the CDR3 is TGTGCCAGCAGCTTAGTTGGGCAGGGGAACGAGCAGTACTTC. This codes for CASSLVGQGNEQYF.

The chain joins TRBV4-2 to TRBJ1-1; the match to TRBD1 covers 12 bases. With 1 base clipped from V and 4 bases from J, the junction kept 4 bases outside the gene matches. The CDR3 is made up of 16 amino acids. In germline, CDR1 is LGHNA, CDR2 YNFKEQ. DNA of the CDR3: TGTGCCAGCAGCCAAGTGGGACAGGGGGCTGGCACTGAAGCTTTCTTT. Protein sequence: CASSQVGQGAGTEAFF.

The chain has TRBV19 and TRBJ2-3; D gene unclear. CDR3 size: 17 residues. Per germline, CDR1 LNHDA and CDR2 SQIVND (reference sequence). The V gene lost 3 bases and the J gene lost 1 base, with 17 bases spanning the gap. CDR3: CASSIPTDRVGTDTQYF. CDR3 DNA: TGTGCCAGTAGTATTCCGACGGACCGGGTAGGCACAGATACGCAGTATTTT.

V gene TRBV15 combines with J gene TRBJ1-1; the D is unclear. Looked up from germline, CDR1 is LNHNV and CDR2 is YYDKDF (reference sequence). The CDR3 is 14 amino acids. V was shortened by 0 bases and J by 10 bases, with 15 bases between the two germline ends. The CDR3 sequence: CATSRDLGQRIAFF. The CDR3 nucleotides are TGTGCCACCAGCAGAGATCTTGGGCAGCGTATAGCTTTCTTT.

The CDR3 is CASSPIGNSYEQYF. CDR3 DNA: TGTGCCAGCAGCCCAATCGGGAATAGCTACGAGCAGTACTTC. This chain connects TRBV7-9 to TRBJ2-7; maybe TRBD2 (5 bases). This CDR3 has 14 residues. Germline V gene data show CDR1 as SEHNR and CDR2 as FQNEAQ (reference sequence). V lost 5 bases and J lost 3, with 14 bases in between. The variable domain in full, with the rest retrieved from reference TRBV7-9 and TRBJ2-7, is DTGVSQNPRHKITKRGQNVTFRCDPISEHNRLYWYRQTLGQGPEFLTYFQNEAQLEKSRLLSDRFSAERPKGSFSTLEIQRTEQGDSAMYLCASSPIGNSYEQYFGPGTRLTVT.

The chain has TRBV2 and TRBJ2-1; 7 bases are a match to TRBD2. Looked up from germline, CDR1 is SNHLY and CDR2 is FYNNEI. The CDR3 consists of 14 residues. The trim removed 3 bases at V and 7 bases at J, leaving 6 bases unmatched. CDR3 nucleotide sequence: TGTGCCAGCAGTGAGACTAGCTCAGGGAATGAGCAGTTCTTC. This codes for CASSETSSGNEQFF. Looking up the rest from reference TRBV2 and TRBJ2-1 gives the full variable domain: EPEVTQTPSHQVTQMGQEVILRCVPISNHLYFYWYRQILGQKVEFLVSFYNNEISEKSEIFDDQFSVERPDGSNFTLKIRSTKLEDSAMYFCASSETSSGNEQFFGPGTRLTVL.

The V call is TRBV2, the J call TRBJ2-5; TRBD1 aligns across 7 bases. This CDR3 region has 13 residues. The V segment lost 8 bases and the J segment 5 bases; nucleotides outside the gene matches: 8. From germline, CDR1 is SNHLY and CDR2 FYNNEI. The CDR3: CASETGQEETQYF. CDR3 sequence (DNA): TGTGCCAGCGAGACAGGGCAGGAGGAGACCCAGTACTTC.

This chain links TRBV28 with TRBJ2-1, with unresolved D. The V end lost 7 bases, the J end lost 0 bases, and 13 bases lay between the germline ends. CDR1 and CDR2 from the germline V gene are MDHEN and SYDVKM. The CDR3 is made up of 15 amino acids. The DNA for the CDR3 is TGTGCCAGCAATGTGGACGGTAGCTCCTACAATGAGCAGTTCTTC. It specifies CASNVDGSSYNEQFF.

Comments on this clone: A much bigger clone sits one base away, suggesting this may be a read error. Distinct nucleotide sequences in the sample also encode this CDR3. The V gene is TRBV11-2, the J gene TRBJ2-7; D is unclear. This CDR3 contains 12 residues. Trimming stripped 1 base from V and 4 bases from J, with 5 bases between. Germline assignment: CDR1 SGHAT and CDR2 FQNNGV. The CDR3 spells CASSLAGYEQYF. CDR3 DNA sequence: TGTGCCAGCAGCTTAGCAGGTTACGAGCAGTACTTC.

The rearrangement uses TRBV18 and TRBJ2-3; D ambiguous. The CDR3 covers 15 residues. Germline-derived CDR1 and CDR2 are KGHSH and LQKENI. V dropped 3 bases and J dropped 2 bases, with 12 bases sitting between them. The CDR3 loop reads CASSPPDTYTDTQYF. CDR3 sequence (DNA): TGTGCCAGCTCACCCCCAGACACATACACAGATACGCAGTATTTT.

About this clone: The sample holds other DNA sequences that translate to the same CDR3. The chain carries TRBV5-1 and TRBJ2-7; 7 positions agree with TRBD1. The J segment lost 3 bases and the V segment lost 5 bases, leaving 5 bases of the junction unmatched. This CDR3 region has 13 residues. Germline loops: CDR1 SGHRS, CDR2 YFSETQ. CDR3 sequence reads: CASRPGTDYEQYF. The CDR3, as DNA: TGCGCCAGCAGGCCCGGGACAGACTACGAGCAGTACTTC.

The chain employs TRBV7-9 and TRBJ2-7, with 9 bases aligning to TRBD2. Germline V gene data show CDR1 as SEHNR and CDR2 as FQNEAQ (reference sequence). The junction had 5 bases not matched to a gene; V was cut back by 5 bases and J by 3 bases. CDR3 length: 14 residues. CDR3 in DNA: TGTGCCAGCAGCGGAGGACTAGCGAGCTACGAGCAGTACTTC. Protein: CASSGGLASYEQYF.

This chain joins TRBV13 and TRBJ2-1; D not resolved. Trimming stripped 3 bases from V and 6 bases from J, with 9 bases between. CDR3 length: 13 residues. Germline-derived CDR1 and CDR2 are PRHDT and FYEKMQ (reference sequence). CDR3 amino acids: CASSFDLSNEQFF. The DNA for the CDR3 is TGTGCCAGCAGCTTCGACCTGTCCAATGAGCAGTTCTTC.

The chain combines TRBV19 with TRBJ2-3, with D perhaps matching TRBD2 (6 bases). V was shortened by 5 bases and J by 0 bases, with 12 bases between the two germline ends. The CDR3 spans 15 residues. Per the germline V gene, CDR1 is LNHDA and CDR2 is SQIVND (reference sequence). The CDR3 DNA sequence: TGTGCCAGTAGTGAACTAGCTGACAGCACAGATACGCAGTATTTT. It is translated as CASSELADSTDTQYF.

This chain joins TRBV28 and TRBJ1-4; D might be TRBD1 (5 bases). Germline V gene lookup returns CDR1 MDHEN and CDR2 SYDVKM. There are 15 residues in the CDR3. Trimming stripped 3 bases from V and 6 bases from J, with 14 bases between. The CDR3: CASSLGQKQYEKLFF. The DNA for the CDR3 is TGTGCCAGCAGTTTGGGGCAGAAGCAATATGAAAAACTGTTTTTT.

This chain joins TRBV2 and TRBJ1-1; D is uncertain. The CDR3 spans 11 residues. V was trimmed by 7 bases and J by 7 bases, leaving 10 bases between them. In germline, CDR1 is SNHLY, CDR2 FYNNEI. CDR3 region: CASKGGFEAFF. In DNA, the CDR3 is TGTGCCAGCAAAGGAGGATTTGAAGCTTTCTTT.